The clone carrying this T cell receptor beta chain was counted many times. This sample is part of a study of blood T cells in healthy people across ages. PCR was performed a second time for about 6 to 12 cycles using a sample-barcoded 5' primer and a J-beta primer mix. A single record per CDR3 protein comes from TCRdb applying MiXCR to the 5' RACE reads. The sample includes some 1.6 million distinct CDR3 sequences, about 31% of them seen just once. V gave up 1 base and J gave up 3 bases, with 14 bases separating them. The CDR3 spans 16 residues. Germline values: CDR1 MGHRA, CDR2 YSYEKL. V gene TRBV4-1 combines with J gene TRBJ2-3; possibly TRBD2 for D (5 bases). The clonotype was recovered from a woman aged 25 to 39 in good health. Sequenced material: blood. CDR3: CASSQVFSGPTDTQYF. The CDR3 region has the DNA TGCGCCAGCAGCCAAGTTTTCAGCGGCCCGACAGATACGCAGTATTTT.